This TCR beta chain is from a study of shared clonotypes between healthy human individuals. Whole-study results and caveats: Even with large depth, rarefaction showed that sorted-subset sequencing was incomplete.

Libraries were prepared by immunoSEQ multiplex PCR; TCRdb keeps only in-frame clonotypes and omits some of them. This sample has fewer than 1.6 million clones, with around 98.5% found just once. Donors were Caucasian adults residing in Nashville, Tennessee, USA. CDR1 is SGHAT and CDR2 is FQNNGV in the germline V gene. There are 16 residues in the CDR3. V was pared by 4 bases and J by 4 bases, with 19 bases between. Details on this clone: What it recognizes is unknown.

This receptor was identified in a man in his thirties or forties in good health. The chain links TRBV11-2 to TRBJ2-5; D is possibly TRBD2 (6 bases). The sequenced sample consisted of naive CD4+ T cells sorted from blood. Subset defined: CD45RA+ positively selected. The CDR3 DNA reads as TGTGCCAGCAGCTCCTGGGGACTGGCGGTGGGAGAGACCCAGTACTTC. It yields the protein CASSSWGLAVGETQYF. Using reference TRBV11-2 and TRBJ2-5 for the parts outside the CDR3, the full variable domain is EAGVAQSPRYKIIEKRQSVAFWCNPISGHATLYWYQQILGQGPKLLIQFQNNGVVDDSQLPKDRFSAERLKGVDSTLKIQPAKLEDSAVYLCASSSWGLAVGETQYFGPGTRLLVL.